The 2 T cell receptor beta chains reported below all come from one sample, sequenced in a study of blood T cell repertoires in COVID-19. Repertoires were generated with immunoSEQ multiplex PCR, while TCRdb's copy carries only in-frame clones and drops some. There are 100,000 or so clones in the sample; 70% to 90% occur only once, and under 15% lies in the top ten. The sample comprised peripheral blood. Source of these receptors: a woman aged 55-70 years in a cohort sampled during active or convalescent COVID-19.

V gene TRBV28 combines with J gene TRBJ2-7, with a weak D call TRBD1 (5 bases). Germline CDR1 MDHEN, CDR2 SYDVKM. V was shortened by 8 bases and J by 0 bases, with 11 bases between the two germline ends. This CDR3 comprises 13 residues. CDR3 DNA: TGTGCCAGCTTTGACAGCCGCTCCTACGAGCAGTACTTC. As protein: CASFDSRSYEQYF. Full variable domain (missing parts from reference TRBV28 and TRBJ2-7): DVKVTQSSRYLVKRTGEKVFLECVQDMDHENMFWYRQDPGLGLRLIYFSYDVKMKEKGDIPEGYSVSREKKERFSLILESASTNQTSMYLCASFDSRSYEQYFGPGTRLTVT.

The chain combines TRBV10-3 with TRBJ1-2; D may be TRBD1 (5 bases). Trimming stripped 3 bases from V and 4 bases from J, with 12 bases between. The CDR3 runs 14 residues. Germline values: CDR1 ENHRY, CDR2 SYGVKD. The CDR3 DNA sequence: TGTGCCATCAGTGAAGGTCCAGGGCCCTATGGCTACACCTTC. Encoded protein: CAISEGPGPYGYTF.